The present TCR beta chain was sequenced within a study of blood T cell repertoires in COVID-19 (TCRdb year 2020). Study-level background: The collaborator samples originated in the United States, Italy and Spain and spanned the acute and convalescent phases of COVID-19. The prospective study material was composed of cDNA or gDNA derived from T cells, B-cell-depleted T cells, or PBMCs. The dataset comprised deeply sampled blood TCRbeta repertoires from subjects exposed to, actively infected with, or recovered from COVID-19. A freely available public database, intended as a resource for researchers studying the immune response to SARS-CoV-2, is where the repertoires were released. Samples came from the ongoing ImmuneRACE study (first 160 participants) plus 1,254 subjects from 6 global collaborators. A de-identified subject ID, COVID-19 status, age in years and sex were almost always included in the sample metadata. Where available, HLA class I and class II types were obtained from metadata supplied by the sample provider rather than from assay-based typing.

The immunoSEQ Assay, a bias-controlled multiplex PCR, was used to amplify TCRbeta CDR3 regions from genomic DNA. Per the original workflow: Within the assay, amplification of reference gene primers was used to estimate how many nucleated cells each sample contained. To quantify the absolute abundance of each unique TCRbeta CDR3 rearrangement, sequence reads were collapsed and filtered. Productive Simpson clonality was computed per sample as the square root of Simpson's diversity index over productive rearrangements. As stored in TCRdb, this immuneACCESS dataset retains in-frame rearrangements with V and J assigned. A fraction of the clones does not appear; measured against another copy, unresolved V genes explain less than half of the discrepancy, and the remainder lacks a known reason. The DNA gave D and trimming, while V, J and clone size come from that table. The sample table holds approximately 300,000 clones, of which about nine tenths were seen once. 6.5% to 8% of the sample comes from the top ten.

One collaborating source in Seattle enrolled patients during active infection and followed them longitudinally through the course of disease. Each collaborating institution followed its own protocols to collect whole blood in K2EDTA tubes. Collaborator samples were shipped for TCRbeta analysis as frozen whole blood, isolated PBMCs, or DNA extracted from either sample type. V was cut back by 5 bases and J by 0 bases, leaving a gap of 14 bases between them. The CDR3 covers 16 residues, taking in both the cysteine and the phenylalanine. The sequence is cut down to CDR3 DNA, 48 bases in frame from base 1. CDR1 and CDR2 are read off the germline V gene as SGHVS and FQNEAQ. Here is what the overall study found, with its caveats: The quantity of clinical and demographic metadata differed by source and by participant and was supplied without curation.

This clone was observed a single time. Its antigen is not yet known. No per-base quality is available; no much larger clone lies one base away. The sequence is built from TRBV7-8 and TRBJ2-1, with TRBD2 as a weak D call on 5 bases. The sequencing input was peripheral blood. The source of this sequence is a woman in her 30s with COVID-19, enrolled during active disease. The DNA sequence reads TGTGCCAGCAGCCCACTAGGCCGCAGCTCCTACAATGAGCAGTTCTTC. The encoded protein is CASSPLGRSSYNEQFF.